A few counts support the clone carrying this TCR beta chain. The data were taken from a study of patients and donors after allogeneic stem cell transplantation. Germline values: CDR1 MNHEY, CDR2 SVGAGI. V was shortened by 5 bases and J by 10 bases, with 24 bases between the two germline ends. The CDR3 totals 17 residues. TCRdb re-derived calls from the RT-PCR reads in MiXCR, one entry per CDR3 protein. The data contain about 960,000 distinct CDR3 sequences, approximately 18% of them singletons. The chain couples TRBV6-5 to TRBJ1-6; D perhaps matches TRBD1 (6 bases). The clonotype originates from a human donor who was either an allogeneic HSCT recipient or a stem cell or donor lymphocyte infusion donor (not recorded which). It is not recorded whose cells these are; they may come from a transplant donor. Sequencing was done on a sample of blood, either unsorted or a sorted T cell fraction (not recorded which). The CDR3 region has the DNA TGTGCCAGCAGTAACGCGAGGGGGGTGATTGGTGAATCACCCCTCCACTTT. This encodes CASSNARGVIGESPLHF.